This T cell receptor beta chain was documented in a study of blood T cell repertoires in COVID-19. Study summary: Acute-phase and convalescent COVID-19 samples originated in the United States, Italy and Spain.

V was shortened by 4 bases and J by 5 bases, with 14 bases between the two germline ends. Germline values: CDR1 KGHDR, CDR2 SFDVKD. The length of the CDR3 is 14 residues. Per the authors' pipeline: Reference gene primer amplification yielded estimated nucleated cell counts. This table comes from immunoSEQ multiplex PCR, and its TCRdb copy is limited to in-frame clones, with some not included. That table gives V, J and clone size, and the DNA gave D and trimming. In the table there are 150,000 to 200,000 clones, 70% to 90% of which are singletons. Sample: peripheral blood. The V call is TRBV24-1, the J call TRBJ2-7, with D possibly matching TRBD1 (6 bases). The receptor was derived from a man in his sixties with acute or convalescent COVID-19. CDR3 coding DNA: TGTGCCACCAGTGACTCTTCGGACAGCCACGAGCAGTACTTC. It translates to CATSDSSDSHEQYF.